Sequencing of this T cell receptor (beta chain) was carried out in a study of blood T cell repertoires in COVID-19. The ends lost 6 bases at V and 5 bases at J; junction bases unmatched: 6. The CDR3 has 13 amino acids. Per the study methods: For nucleated cells, counts were estimated from reference gene primer amplification. TCRdb keeps only in-frame clones here, not all; method: immunoSEQ multiplex PCR. That table is the source of V, J and clone size, and D and trimming were worked out from the DNA. Of roughly 240,000 clones listed, about 91% were seen once; the top ten hold roughly 2.3%. Sequenced sample: PBMCs or T cells enriched from blood (not recorded which). The chain recombines TRBV12-3 or TRBV12-4 with TRBJ1-2, with TRBD1 matching over 7 bases. This TCR derives from a woman in her 40s with acute COVID-19. In DNA form, the CDR3 reads TGTGCCAGCAGCTCGACAGGGCGGTATGGCTACACCTTC. Protein sequence: CASSSTGRYGYTF.